A single T cell receptor beta chain is shown here with its context. Its target is unknown. The germline V and J ends were trimmed by 7 bases and 2 bases, with 15 bases remaining between them. Germline V gene lookup returns CDR1 SQVTM and CDR2 ANQGSEA. The CDR3 totals 14 residues. The sample originates from a study of CD8+ T cells in alopecia areata. Overall study: Among treated patients, oral tofacitinib was administered at 5 to 10 mg twice daily.

Points from the study as a whole: In scalp samples, resident alphabeta T cells of normal skin are also sequenced.

The authors extracted RNA and reverse transcribed it into cDNA as the sequencing template. TCRdb's copy holds only in-frame clones and misses some; the assay was immunoSEQ multiplex PCR. Among around 120,000 clones, more than 30% were seen once, and the ten largest hold 2.5% to 3.5%. The TCR was taken from a human donor with alopecia areata. The chain employs TRBV29-1 and TRBJ1-5; D ambiguous. The sequenced sample was CD4+ T cells sorted from blood. CDR3 residues: CSALEGSGNQPQHF. CDR3 nucleotides: TGCAGCGCCTTGGAGGGATCGGGCAATCAGCCCCAGCATTTT.